The 24 T cell receptor beta chains below all came from one sample that was sequenced in a study of cytomegalovirus exposure and HLA in healthy donors. The PCR used 60 Vbeta and 13 Jbeta primers. The data were produced by immunoSEQ multiplex PCR, yet TCRdb's version contains in-frame clones alone and is incomplete. The sample lists 150,000 or so clones; almost 85% were seen once. The specimen sequenced was PBMCs. These receptor sequences come from a man younger than 45 in good health and CMV-seropositive.

The chain has TRBV7-9 and TRBJ1-1; a possible D gene is TRBD1 (5 bases). CDR1 SEHNR and CDR2 FQNEAQ come from the germline V gene (reference sequence). The CDR3 loop spans 14 amino acids. Trimming shortened V by 5 bases and J by 1 base, and 11 bases separated the two germline ends. In DNA, the CDR3 is TGTGCCAGCAGCAAGGGACTCGGGAACACTGAAGCTTTCTTT. Its protein product is CASSKGLGNTEAFF.

The genes are TRBV13 and TRBJ2-5, with 7 nucleotides matching TRBD1. The length of the CDR3 is 13 residues. Germline CDR1 is PRHDT and CDR2 is FYEKMQ (reference sequence). Germline trimming cut 2 bases from V and 7 bases from J; bases unmatched to any gene: 4. The CDR3, as DNA: TGTGCCAGCAGCTTAACAGGGGCGGCGACCCAGTACTTC. This encodes CASSLTGAATQYF.

The V call is TRBV25-1, the J call TRBJ1-5; D possibly corresponds to TRBD1 (6 bases). CDR3 length: 15 residues. CDR1 MGHDK and CDR2 SYGVNS come from the germline V gene. Deletions cut 3 bases from V and 4 bases from J, with 13 bases between. The CDR3 coding sequence is TGTGCCAGCAGTGAGGGACACGCTGAAAATCAGCCCCAGCATTTT. Protein product: CASSEGHAENQPQHF. The full variable domain, completed using reference TRBV25-1 and TRBJ1-5, is EADIYQTPRYLVIGTGKKITLECSQTMGHDKMYWYQQDPGMELHLIHYSYGVNSTEKGDLSSESTVSRIRTEHFPLTLESARPSHTSQYLCASSEGHAENQPQHFGDGTRLSIL.

This clone has just one count. V gene TRBV9 combines with J gene TRBJ2-5, with 10 positions matching TRBD2. Per germline, CDR1 SGDLS and CDR2 YYNGEE. The trim removed 0 bases at V and 4 bases at J, leaving 6 bases unmatched. The CDR3 sequence is 16 residues long. The CDR3 nucleotides are TGTGCCAGCAGCGTAGGGGCTAGCGGGAGAGGAGAGACCCAGTACTTC. This translates into CASSVGASGRGETQYF.

This clone has more than one count but fewer than ten. The V gene is TRBV6-1, the J gene TRBJ1-2; tentative D call: TRBD1 (5 bases). Germline loops: CDR1 MNHNS, CDR2 SASEGT. V was pared by 5 bases and J by 1 base, with 14 bases between. The CDR3 is made up of 15 amino acids. The CDR3 protein is CASSTGTTHNYGYTF. The CDR3 nucleotides read TGTGCCAGCAGTACCGGGACTACTCATAACTATGGCTACACCTTC.

In nucleotides, the CDR3 is TGTGCCAGCAGCCTCACCTCAGGGACTTCCTATGGCTACACCTTC. Translating it yields CASSLTSGTSYGYTF. V is TRBV28 and J is TRBJ1-2, with a weak D call TRBD1 (5 bases). V was trimmed by 6 bases and J by 4 bases, leaving 18 bases between them. Germline lookup yields CDR1 MDHEN and CDR2 SYDVKM. This CDR3 contains 15 residues.

The chain employs TRBV5-6 and TRBJ1-2; D unresolved. V was clipped by 1 base and J by 4 bases, with 17 bases between them. This CDR3 has 16 amino acids. In germline, CDR1 is SGHDT, CDR2 YYEEEE. The CDR3 coding sequence is TGTGCCAGCAGCTTGAGGTTAACAGAATTATCCTATGGCTACACCTTC. Amino acid sequence: CASSLRLTELSYGYTF.

V gene TRBV6-1 combines with J gene TRBJ1-1; D possibly corresponds to TRBD1 (5 bases). V was shortened by 3 bases and J by 11 bases, with 13 bases between the two germline ends. Germline-derived CDR1 and CDR2 are MNHNS and SASEGT. This CDR3 contains 12 residues. The chain's CDR3 is CASSDRDLSAFF. The CDR3 DNA reads TGTGCCAGCAGTGACAGGGACTTGAGTGCTTTCTTT.

The chain combines TRBV15 with TRBJ1-5, with a possible D match to TRBD1 (5 bases). The CDR3 runs 13 residues. Per germline, CDR1 LNHNV and CDR2 YYDKDF (reference sequence). The V and J ends lost 9 bases and 3 bases respectively, with 12 bases between them. CDR3 DNA sequence: TGTGCCACGGGTCCCAGGGTCAATCAGCCCCAGCATTTT. The encoded protein is CATGPRVNQPQHF.

This clone has just one count. This chain links TRBV21-1 with TRBJ2-3; whether TRBD1, the table's D call, matches the DNA was not checked. TRBV21-1 is given as a pseudogene. This CDR3 is 15 amino acids long. CDR3 region: CASSTVCRVGDTQYF. In nucleotides, the CDR3 is TGTGCCAGCAGCACGGTGTGCAGGGTTGGAGATACGCAGTATTTT.

The V call is TRBV19, the J call TRBJ1-1; tentative D call: TRBD1 (5 bases). Germline values: CDR1 LNHDA, CDR2 SQIVND (reference sequence). The germline V and J ends were trimmed by 3 bases and 5 bases, with 7 bases remaining between them. The CDR3 has 12 residues. The CDR3 DNA is TGTGCCAGTAGTATGGGGCTTACTGAAGCTTTCTTT. Amino acid sequence: CASSMGLTEAFF. The whole variable domain, remainder taken from reference TRBV19 and TRBJ1-1, is DGGITQSPKYLFRKEGQNVTLSCEQNLNHDAMYWYRQDPGQGLRLIYYSQIVNDFQKGDIAEGYSVSREKKESFPLTVTSAQKNPTAFYLCASSMGLTEAFFGQGTRLTVV.

This clone was picked up one time. The chain is built from TRBV9 and TRBJ2-5, with a weak D call TRBD2 (7 bases). V lost 0 bases to trimming and J lost 5 bases, with 14 bases between them. This CDR3 is 15 amino acids long. Germline CDR1 SGDLS, CDR2 YYNGEE. The chain's CDR3 is CASSVGVGGLETQYF. The CDR3, as DNA: TGTGCCAGCAGCGTAGGGGTCGGGGGGCTGGAGACCCAGTACTTC.

The chain joins TRBV4-1 to TRBJ2-4; 14 nucleotides line up with TRBD2. The CDR3 is 18 amino acids. Germline trimming cut 1 base from V and 6 bases from J; bases unmatched to any gene: 8. Looked up from germline, CDR1 is MGHRA and CDR2 is YSYEKL. The CDR3 spells CASSQGLAGGKDTNIQYF. DNA of the CDR3: TGCGCCAGCAGCCAAGGACTAGCGGGGGGGAAGGACACAAACATTCAGTACTTC.

This chain links TRBV7-3 with TRBJ2-3; D gene ambiguous. The CDR3 is 14 residues long. Trimming took off 5 bases at V and 7 bases at J, with 16 bases between the two ends. Germline loops: CDR1 SGHTA, CDR2 FQGTGA. Here the CDR3 reads CASSPPGEFNTQYF. CDR3 bases: TGTGCCAGCAGCCCGCCCGGAGAATTCAATACGCAGTATTTT. Looking up the rest from reference TRBV7-3 and TRBJ2-3 gives the full variable domain: GAGVSQTPSNKVTEKGKYVELRCDPISGHTALYWYRQSLGQGPEFLIYFQGTGAADDSGLPNDRFFAVRPEGSVSTLKIQRTERGDSAVYLCASSPPGEFNTQYFGPGTRLTVL.

The chain uses TRBV10-3 and TRBJ1-2; no clear D gene. There are 12 residues in the CDR3. The germline V gene encodes CDR1 ENHRY and CDR2 SYGVKD. V was trimmed by 6 bases and J by 2 bases, leaving 7 bases between them. The CDR3 is CAIRAANYGYTF. DNA for the CDR3: TGTGCCATCAGGGCGGCCAACTATGGCTACACCTTC.

In DNA, the CDR3 is TGTGCCAGCAGCCCGACAAGGTCCTACAATGAGCAGTTCTTC. Its translation is CASSPTRSYNEQFF. The chain carries TRBV5-4 and TRBJ2-1; D gene ambiguous. Germline CDR1 and CDR2: SGHNT and YYREEE (reference sequence). The CDR3 contains 14 residues. Trimming took 4 bases from V and 1 from J, leaving 9 bases between them.

For this clone: Sequence at one end of the junction differs from germline and may be a read error. The chain joins TRBV7-7 to TRBJ1-3; no firm D call. Per germline, CDR1 SSHAT and CDR2 FNYEAQ (reference sequence). This CDR3 contains 15 residues. CDR3 sequence: CASSLVPGSGNTIYF. The CDR3 nucleotides read TGTGCTAGCAGCTTGGTTCCGGGTTCTGGAAACACCATATATTTT. Full variable domain (rest looked up from reference TRBV7-7 and TRBJ1-3): GAGVSQSPRYKVTKRGQDVTLRCDPISSHATLYWYQQALGQGPEFLTYFNYEAQPDKSGLPSDRFSAERPEGSISTLTIQRTEQRDSAMYRCASSLVPGSGNTIYFGEGSWLTVV.

This chain links TRBV29-1 with TRBJ2-5; tentative D call: TRBD1 (5 bases). Germline-derived CDR1 and CDR2 are SQVTM and ANQGSEA. The CDR3 totals 13 residues. V lost 7 bases and J 5 bases, leaving 17 bases between the germline ends. The CDR3 nucleotides are TGCAGCGCGGCCAGTTTCAGGGCTGAGACCCAGTACTTC. This codes for CSAASFRAETQYF. The full variable domain, rest sourced from reference TRBV29-1 and TRBJ2-5, is SAVISQKPSRDICQRGTSLTIQCQVDSQVTMMFWYRQQPGQSLTLIATANQGSEATYESGFVIDKFPISRPNLTFSTLTVSNMSPEDSSIYLCSAASFRAETQYFGPGTRLLVL.

This clone has a handful of counts. The genes are TRBV30 and TRBJ1-4, with D tentatively TRBD1 (6 bases). Germline V gene lookup returns CDR1 GTSNPN and CDR2 SVGIG (reference sequence). Trimming removed 5 bases at V and 5 bases at J, with 12 bases between. This CDR3 region has 13 residues. CDR3 in amino acids: CAWLLQGNEKLFF. The CDR3 coding sequence is TGTGCCTGGCTGCTACAGGGAAATGAAAAACTGTTTTTT.

This chain connects TRBV2 to TRBJ2-7; tentative D call: TRBD1 (8 bases). The CDR3 is made up of 12 amino acids. V lost 5 bases to trimming and J lost 6 bases, with 11 bases between them. Looked up from germline, CDR1 is SNHLY and CDR2 is FYNNEI. CDR3 nucleotide sequence: TGTGCCAGCAGTAACAGGGGGGGCGAGCAGTACTTC. It codes for CASSNRGGEQYF.

V is TRBV18 and J is TRBJ2-7; no clear D gene. This CDR3 is 12 amino acids long. Looked up from germline, CDR1 is KGHSH and CDR2 is LQKENI. V lost 6 bases and J lost 7, with 13 bases in between. The CDR3 region is CASSRMTGEQYF. CDR3 bases: TGTGCCAGCTCCCGGATGACCGGGGAGCAGTACTTC.

CDR3 sequence (DNA): TGTGCCAGCAGCTTACTGAGGGGAGGTAGAAGCAATCAGCCCCAGCATTTT. Its translation: CASSLLRGGRSNQPQHF. The chain uses TRBV7-8 and TRBJ1-5; the D gene is possibly TRBD1 (5 bases). V dropped 2 bases and J dropped 1 base, with 15 bases sitting between them. Germline V gives CDR1 SGHVS, CDR2 FQNEAQ. This CDR3 has 17 residues.

The chain is built from TRBV19 and TRBJ2-1; 10 bases match TRBD2. Losses at the gene ends were 7 bases for V and 3 bases for J; bases not matched to a gene: 3. Per the germline V gene, CDR1 is LNHDA and CDR2 is SQIVND (reference sequence). The CDR3 spans 14 residues. The CDR3 region is CASKQREGYNEQFF. The CDR3 bases are TGTGCCAGTAAGCAGCGGGAGGGCTACAATGAGCAGTTCTTC.

Remarks on this clone: This sample includes further DNA sequences coding for the same CDR3. The rearrangement uses TRBV29-1 and TRBJ2-7; TRBD2 aligns across 12 bases. The CDR3 is 12 residues long. Germline values: CDR1 SQVTM, CDR2 ANQGSEA. V was clipped by 6 bases and J by 7 bases; unmatched bases: 4. The CDR3 is CSVGGLAGEQYF. CDR3 nucleotide sequence: TGCAGCGTGGGAGGACTAGCGGGGGAGCAGTACTTC.